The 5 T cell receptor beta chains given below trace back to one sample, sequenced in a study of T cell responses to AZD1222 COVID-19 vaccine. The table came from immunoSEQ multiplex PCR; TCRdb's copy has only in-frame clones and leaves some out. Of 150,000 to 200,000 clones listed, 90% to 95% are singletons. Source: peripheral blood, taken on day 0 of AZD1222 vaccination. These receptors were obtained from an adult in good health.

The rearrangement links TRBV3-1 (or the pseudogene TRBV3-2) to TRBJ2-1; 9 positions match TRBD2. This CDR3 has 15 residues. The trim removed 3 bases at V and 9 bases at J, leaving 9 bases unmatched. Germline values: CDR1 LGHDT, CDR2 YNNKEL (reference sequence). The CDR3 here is CASSHWAGGPVEQFF. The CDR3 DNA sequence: TGTGCCAGCAGCCATTGGGCGGGAGGGCCGGTTGAGCAGTTCTTC.

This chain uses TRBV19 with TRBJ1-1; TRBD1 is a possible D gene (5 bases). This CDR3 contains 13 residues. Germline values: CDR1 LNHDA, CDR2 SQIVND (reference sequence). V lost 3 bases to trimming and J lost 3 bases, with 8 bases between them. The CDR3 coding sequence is TGTGCCAGTAGTATTGGAGGGGACACTGAAGCTTTCTTT. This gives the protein CASSIGGDTEAFF. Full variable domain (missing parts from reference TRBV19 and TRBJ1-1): DGGITQSPKYLFRKEGQNVTLSCEQNLNHDAMYWYRQDPGQGLRLIYYSQIVNDFQKGDIAEGYSVSREKKESFPLTVTSAQKNPTAFYLCASSIGGDTEAFFGQGTRLTVV.

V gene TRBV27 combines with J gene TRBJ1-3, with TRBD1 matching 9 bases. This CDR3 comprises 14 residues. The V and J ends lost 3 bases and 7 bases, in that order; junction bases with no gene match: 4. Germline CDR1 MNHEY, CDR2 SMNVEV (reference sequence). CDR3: CASSFRGQGNTIYF. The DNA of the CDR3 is TGTGCCAGCAGTTTTCGTGGACAGGGGAACACCATATATTTT.

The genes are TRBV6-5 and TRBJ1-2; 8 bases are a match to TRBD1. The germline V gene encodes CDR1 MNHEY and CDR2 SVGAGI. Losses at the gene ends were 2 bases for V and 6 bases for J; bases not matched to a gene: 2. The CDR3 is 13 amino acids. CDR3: CASSYVQGDGYTF. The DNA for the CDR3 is TGTGCCAGCAGTTACGTACAGGGGGATGGCTACACCTTC.

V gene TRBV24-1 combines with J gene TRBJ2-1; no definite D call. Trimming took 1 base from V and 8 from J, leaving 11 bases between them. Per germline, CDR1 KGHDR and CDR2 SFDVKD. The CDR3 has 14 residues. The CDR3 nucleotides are TGTGCCACCAGTGATTTCCCCTCGGGCGATGAGCAGTTCTTC. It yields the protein CATSDFPSGDEQFF.